The 25 T cell receptor beta chains in this list originate from one sample, sequenced in a study of T-cell memory formation after mild COVID-19. TCRdb used MiXCR to reprocess the 5' RACE reads, holding one entry per CDR3 protein. The sample records approximately 340,000 distinct CDR3 sequences, under 15% being singletons. The sample consisted of PBMCs or a T cell subset sorted from them (not recorded which). The source of these receptors is a man between 18 and 29 years old who had mild COVID-19 (a few samples of this study predate the infection). Cell type and time point are not known.

This clonotype was counted a few times. The chain has TRBV5-1 and TRBJ2-1; 9 bases are shared with TRBD1. CDR3 length equals 16 residues. Germline-derived CDR1 and CDR2 are SGHRS and YFSETQ. V was clipped by 0 bases and J by 9 bases; unmatched bases: 10. Here the CDR3 reads CASSLERWDRESEQFF. For the CDR3, the DNA is TGCGCCAGCAGCTTGGAGAGATGGGACAGGGAGAGTGAGCAGTTCTTC.

This clonotype was found a few times. V gene TRBV7-3 combines with J gene TRBJ2-1; D gene unclear. Germline V gives CDR1 SGHTA, CDR2 FQGTGA. The CDR3 is made up of 13 amino acids. V was trimmed by 5 bases and J by 8 bases, leaving 13 bases between them. CDR3 DNA: TGTGCCAGCAGCCAGCATAGGGCCGATGAGCAGTTCTTC. Protein product: CASSQHRADEQFF.

V and J are TRBV6-6 and TRBJ2-7; perhaps D is TRBD1 or TRBD2 (6 bases each). CDR3 length: 17 amino acids. Germline V lookup: CDR1 MNHNY, CDR2 SVGAGI (reference sequence). V lost 5 bases and J lost 3, with 23 bases in between. This chain's CDR3 is CASSHPSADRLVYEQYF. CDR3 nucleotides: TGTGCCAGCAGTCATCCTTCCGCGGACAGACTAGTCTACGAGCAGTACTTC.

This clonotype was found a few times. V and J are TRBV7-3 and TRBJ1-1; D is perhaps TRBD1 (5 bases). The CDR3 extends over 15 amino acids. Germline CDR1 SGHTA, CDR2 FQGTGA. Trimming shortened V by 5 bases and J by 0 bases, and 13 bases separated the two germline ends. The CDR3 nucleotides are TGTGCCAGCAGCCCCCAGGGTAGTATGAACACTGAAGCTTTCTTT. Its protein product is CASSPQGSMNTEAFF. Complete variable domain (other parts from reference TRBV7-3 and TRBJ1-1): GAGVSQTPSNKVTEKGKYVELRCDPISGHTALYWYRQSLGQGPEFLIYFQGTGAADDSGLPNDRFFAVRPEGSVSTLKIQRTERGDSAVYLCASSPQGSMNTEAFFGQGTRLTVV.

This clonotype was seen a handful of times. The chain links TRBV10-3 to TRBJ1-2, with 7 positions matching TRBD1. The ends lost 5 bases at V and 4 bases at J; junction bases unmatched: 7. The length of the CDR3 is 14 residues. CDR1 is ENHRY and CDR2 is SYGVKD in the germline V gene. Here the CDR3 DNA reads TGTGCCATCAGTTGGGACAGCCCAGGCTATGGCTACACCTTC. Translating gives CAISWDSPGYGYTF.

The chain is built from TRBV19 and TRBJ1-2; D possibly corresponds to TRBD1 (5 bases). V gave up 4 bases and J gave up 5 bases, with 11 bases separating them. The germline CDR1 and CDR2 sequences are LNHDA and SQIVND (reference sequence). The CDR3 extends over 13 amino acids. The CDR3 reads CASSTRGQYGYTF. The CDR3 DNA reads as TGTGCCAGTAGTACCCGGGGCCAATATGGCTACACCTTC.

This clonotype was recorded many times. This rearrangement joins TRBV12-3 or TRBV12-4 to TRBJ2-3; the D gene is possibly TRBD2 (6 bases). This CDR3 contains 16 residues. The ends were cut back, 2 bases at V and 3 bases at J, with 15 bases in the middle. The CDR3 DNA reads as TGTGCCAGCAGTTTAAGCGGCGGGGCAGGAACAGATACGCAGTATTTT. Protein: CASSLSGGAGTDTQYF.

This clonotype occurred once. The V gene is TRBV28, the J gene TRBJ1-2; D is undetermined. This CDR3 has 14 amino acids. The germline V gene has CDR1 MDHEN and CDR2 SYDVKM. Trimming removed 4 bases at V and 6 bases at J, with 15 bases between. This CDR3 reads CASSSPARFHGYTF. As DNA, the CDR3 is TGTGCCAGCAGTTCACCGGCCAGGTTTCATGGCTACACCTTC.

This clonotype was seen ten or more times. The rearrangement links TRBV4-3 to TRBJ2-3; D is uncertain. V lost 8 bases and J 6 bases, leaving 15 bases between the germline ends. CDR1 is LGHNA, CDR2 YSLEER, per germline. CDR3 length: 13 amino acids. CDR3 in amino acids: CASAGAHRDTQYF. The DNA for the CDR3 is TGCGCCAGCGCCGGTGCCCATCGGGATACGCAGTATTTT.

V and J are TRBV5-1 and TRBJ1-1; no reliable D call. The germline V and J ends were trimmed by 4 bases and 2 bases, with 12 bases remaining between them. Germline assignment: CDR1 SGHRS and CDR2 YFSETQ. The CDR3 contains 14 residues. The CDR3 loop reads CASSPAEPNTEAFF. The CDR3 coding sequence is TGCGCCAGCAGCCCAGCAGAACCTAACACTGAAGCTTTCTTT.

This clonotype occurred many times. The rearrangement joins TRBV12-3 or TRBV12-4 to TRBJ2-1, with D uncertain. The CDR3 extends over 12 amino acids. The V and J ends lost 6 bases and 7 bases respectively, with 10 bases between them. CDR3 sequence reads: CASSLGGNEQFF. The CDR3 bases are TGTGCCAGCAGCCTCGGTGGGAATGAGCAGTTCTTC.

The sample holds a few counts of this clonotype. This chain connects TRBV3-1 to TRBJ1-6; TRBD1 agrees at 8 bases. Unmatched junction bases numbered 6, after V lost 4 bases and J lost 7 bases. CDR3 length equals 15 residues. CDR1 is LGHDT and CDR2 is YNNKEL in the germline V gene (reference sequence). The CDR3 coding sequence is TGTGCCAGCAGCCCTTGGACAGGGATGAATTCACCCCTCCACTTT. Translation: CASSPWTGMNSPLHF.

The V call is TRBV4-2, the J call TRBJ1-2; D is ambiguous. V was cut by 0 bases and J by 8 bases, with 10 bases left in between. This CDR3 is built from 13 residues. Germline V lookup: CDR1 LGHNA, CDR2 YNFKEQ. This CDR3 is CASSQDSGVGYTF. In nucleotides, the CDR3 is TGTGCCAGCAGCCAAGATAGCGGGGTCGGCTACACCTTC.

This clonotype was found a few times. The chain joins TRBV10-3 to TRBJ1-4; TRBD1 matches 8 bases. The V segment lost 6 bases and the J segment 7 bases; nucleotides outside the gene matches: 7. Germline V gene data show CDR1 as ENHRY and CDR2 as SYGVKD. The CDR3 contains 14 residues. The CDR3 region is CAISDRGSGEKLFF. The CDR3 nucleotides read TGTGCCATCAGCGACAGGGGCTCGGGTGAAAAACTGTTTTTT.

In its sample, this clonotype was seen a few times. This rearrangement joins TRBV5-1 to TRBJ2-5; possible D gene TRBD2, 6 bases. The germline V gene has CDR1 SGHRS and CDR2 YFSETQ. CDR3 size: 14 residues. Between the trimmed V and J ends, which lost 6 bases and 1 base, there was a span of 13 bases. The CDR3, as DNA: TGCGCCAGCACCCCTTGGGACTTCCAAGAGACCCAGTACTTC. Protein sequence: CASTPWDFQETQYF.

The gene calls are TRBV20-1 and TRBJ2-1; 9 nucleotides line up with TRBD2. The CDR3 loop spans 16 amino acids. The V gene's germline CDR1 is DFQATT and CDR2 SNEGSKA (reference sequence). The V and J ends lost 1 base and 8 bases, in that order; junction bases with no gene match: 12. CDR3 nucleotides: TGCAGTGCTAGAGCCGGCGGAGTAGCGGGGGTCGATGAGCAGTTCTTC. Encoded protein: CSARAGGVAGVDEQFF.

This clonotype appeared a few times. This chain joins TRBV21-1 and TRBJ2-3; the table's D call of TRBD1 was not tested on the DNA. TRBV21-1 corresponds to a pseudogene. The CDR3 length is 17 residues. The CDR3 reads CASSKDNRGRSTDTQYF. The CDR3 DNA sequence: TGTGCCAGCAGCAAAGATAATAGGGGCCGCAGCACAGATACGCAGTATTTT.

There are a few counts of this clonotype. The chain joins TRBV2 to TRBJ1-6, with TRBD1 matching over 7 bases. The V gene end was trimmed by 5 bases and the J gene end by 10 bases; junction bases not matched to a gene: 8. CDR3 length: 14 residues. Germline V CDR1 and CDR2: SNHLY, FYNNEI. The CDR3 nucleotides read TGTGCCAGCAGTACCCAGGGGGTATTCTCACCCCTCCACTTT. Its translation is CASSTQGVFSPLHF.

The V call is TRBV10-2, the J call TRBJ1-2, with D possibly TRBD1 on 6 matching bases. CDR3 length: 13 amino acids. Trimming took 10 bases from V and 3 from J, leaving 15 bases between them. From germline, CDR1 is WSHSY and CDR2 SAAADI. The CDR3 coding sequence is TGCGCCACCGTTACCGACAGGCACTATGGCTACACCTTC. It yields the protein CATVTDRHYGYTF.

CDR3 residues: CASSVATGLAANEQFF. In DNA form, the CDR3 reads TGTGCCAGCAGCGTAGCTACGGGACTAGCGGCGAATGAGCAGTTCTTC. V is TRBV9 and J is TRBJ2-1; 11 nucleotides align to TRBD2. The CDR3 spans 16 residues. V shed 0 bases and J 7 bases; nucleotides not matched to a gene: 6. CDR1 is SGDLS and CDR2 is YYNGEE in the germline V gene.

The rearrangement uses TRBV27 and TRBJ1-1; D is uncertain. V lost 8 bases and J 7 bases, leaving 11 bases between the germline ends. Germline V gives CDR1 MNHEY, CDR2 SMNVEV (reference sequence). The CDR3 covers 11 residues. The CDR3 loop is CASGQTDEAFF. CDR3 in DNA: TGTGCCAGCGGGCAGACGGATGAAGCTTTCTTT.

The J gene is TRBJ2-3, the V gene TRBV27; D is ambiguous. CDR1 and CDR2 (germline): MNHEY, SMNVEV (reference sequence). Trimming shortened V by 3 bases and J by 6 bases, and 16 bases separated the two germline ends. This CDR3 has 15 amino acids. CDR3 DNA sequence: TGTGCCAGCAGTTTGATGGAATCGAGATCCGATACGCAGTATTTT. It translates to CASSLMESRSDTQYF.

Many counts were recorded for this clonotype. This chain joins TRBV7-6 and TRBJ2-3, with D possibly being TRBD2 (7 bases). The length of the CDR3 is 16 residues. The germline V gene has CDR1 SGHVS and CDR2 FNYEAQ. Trimming took 1 base from V and 1 from J, leaving 12 bases between them. This CDR3 is CASSLVGGVGTDTQYF. The CDR3, as DNA: TGTGCCAGCAGCTTAGTAGGGGGGGTTGGCACAGATACGCAGTATTTT.

This clonotype has ten or more counts. The rearrangement links TRBV4-1 to TRBJ2-3; TRBD2 aligns across 12 bases. CDR3 length: 17 amino acids. J was trimmed by 3 bases and V by 0 bases; bases with no gene match: 4. Looked up from germline, CDR1 is MGHRA and CDR2 is YSYEKL. The CDR3 nucleotides are TGCGCCAGCAGCCAAGACCACACTAGCGGGGGGACAGATACGCAGTATTTT. Residues: CASSQDHTSGGTDTQYF.

V is TRBV5-1 and J is TRBJ2-7; 9 bases agree with TRBD1. The CDR3 covers 13 residues. V dropped 4 bases and J dropped 6; count of bases not matched to a gene: 5. Germline V gene lookup returns CDR1 SGHRS and CDR2 YFSETQ. This CDR3 reads CASSTGQGSEQYV. CDR3 nucleotide sequence: TGCGCCAGCAGCACTGGACAGGGGTCCGAGCAGTACGTC.